Listed here are 7 T cell receptor beta chains from one sample, sequenced in a study of T cell responses to AZD1222 COVID-19 vaccine. Here immunoSEQ multiplex PCR was the method, and the copy in TCRdb shows in-frame clones only, minus some. The sample carries more than 150,000 clones, around nine tenths recorded once. The sample in question was peripheral blood, obtained after recovery from COVID-19. These receptors originate from an adult who had recovered from COVID-19.

The chain employs TRBV7-2 and TRBJ1-2; a possible D gene is TRBD1 (6 bases). From germline, CDR1 is SGHTA and CDR2 FQGNSA. V lost 5 bases and J 2 bases, leaving 12 bases between the germline ends. The CDR3 totals 14 residues. The CDR3 reads CASSLRTVNYGYTF. CDR3 sequence (DNA): TGTGCCAGCAGCCTCAGGACAGTAAACTATGGCTACACCTTC.

The chain uses TRBV9 and TRBJ2-7; D is uncertain. The germline V gene encodes CDR1 SGDLS and CDR2 YYNGEE. With 0 bases removed from V and 7 bases from J, the gap between germline ends came to 8 bases. The CDR3 consists of 12 residues. CDR3 sequence: CASSVGDGEQYF. The CDR3 DNA reads as TGTGCCAGCAGCGTAGGGGATGGGGAGCAGTACTTC.

The chain carries TRBV27 and TRBJ2-7, with TRBD2 identical over 10 bases. The CDR3 sequence is 16 residues long. The germline CDR1 and CDR2 sequences are MNHEY and SMNVEV (reference sequence). V gave up 4 bases and J gave up 3 bases; unmatched junction bases: 9. CDR3 sequence: CASSSMTSGPNYEQYF. For the CDR3, the DNA is TGTGCCAGCAGTTCCATGACTAGCGGGCCGAACTACGAGCAGTACTTC.

This clone was counted a single time. The same CDR3 arises from other DNA sequences in this sample as well. The chain carries TRBV3-1 (or the pseudogene TRBV3-2) and TRBJ2-7; 12 bases are shared with TRBD2. V dropped 4 bases and J dropped 2; count of bases not matched to a gene: 3. This CDR3 spans 15 amino acids. Per germline, CDR1 LGHDT and CDR2 YNNKEL (reference sequence). Here the CDR3 reads CASSRGLAGTYEQYF. The CDR3 DNA reads TGTGCCAGCAGCCGAGGACTAGCGGGGACCTACGAGCAGTACTTC.

The chain recombines TRBV29-1 with TRBJ1-1; D might be TRBD1 (6 bases). CDR1 and CDR2 from the germline V gene are SQVTM and ANQGSEA. The CDR3 has 12 residues. V lost 6 bases to trimming and J lost 1 base, with 9 bases between them. The CDR3, as DNA: TGCAGCGTCCTACAGGGGAACACTGAAGCTTTCTTT. Residues: CSVLQGNTEAFF.

The rearrangement links TRBV7-3 to TRBJ2-5; D is perhaps TRBD2 (6 bases). Trimming removed 5 bases at V and 7 bases at J, with 23 bases between. Germline V gives CDR1 SGHTA, CDR2 FQGTGA. This CDR3 is 16 amino acids long. CDR3 nucleotide sequence: TGTGCCAGCAGCCCCGGGGGAATGGGCCCGAGGGGGACCCAGTACTTC. It yields the protein CASSPGGMGPRGTQYF. The full variable domain, rest sourced from reference TRBV7-3 and TRBJ2-5, is GAGVSQTPSNKVTEKGKYVELRCDPISGHTALYWYRQSLGQGPEFLIYFQGTGAADDSGLPNDRFFAVRPEGSVSTLKIQRTERGDSAVYLCASSPGGMGPRGTQYFGPGTRLLVL.

The rearrangement links TRBV6-1 to TRBJ2-5, with D tentatively TRBD1 (6 bases). Germline-derived CDR1 and CDR2 are MNHNS and SASEGT. This CDR3 is 13 amino acids long. Trimming pared 9 bases from V and 2 bases from J, leaving 13 bases between. The CDR3 here is CASERTAQETQYF. CDR3 bases: TGTGCCAGTGAGAGGACAGCTCAAGAGACCCAGTACTTC.